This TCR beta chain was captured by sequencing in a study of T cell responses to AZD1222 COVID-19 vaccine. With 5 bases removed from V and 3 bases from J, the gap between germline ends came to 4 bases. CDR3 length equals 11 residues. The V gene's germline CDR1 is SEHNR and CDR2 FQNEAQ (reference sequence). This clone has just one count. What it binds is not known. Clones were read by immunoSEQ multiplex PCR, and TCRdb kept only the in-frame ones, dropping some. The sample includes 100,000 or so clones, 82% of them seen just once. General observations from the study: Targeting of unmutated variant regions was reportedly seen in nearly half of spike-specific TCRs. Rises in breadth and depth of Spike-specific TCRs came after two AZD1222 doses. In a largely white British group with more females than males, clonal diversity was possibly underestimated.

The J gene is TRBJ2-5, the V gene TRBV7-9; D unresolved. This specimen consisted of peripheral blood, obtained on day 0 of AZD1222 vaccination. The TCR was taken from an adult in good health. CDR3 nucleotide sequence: TGTGCCAGCAGCATTAAAGAGACCCAGTACTTC. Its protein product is CASSIKETQYF.